Presented here are 22 T cell receptor beta chains from one specimen sequenced in a study of T cell changes during pregnancy in multiple sclerosis. Repertoires were generated with immunoSEQ multiplex PCR, while TCRdb's copy carries only in-frame clones and drops some. The table records tens of thousands of clones, over 90% of them present only once. The sequences come from CD4+ T cells from peripheral blood mononuclear cells, collected in the third trimester of pregnancy. The receptors were sampled from a female donor in good health, enrolled as a control in a pregnancy study.

The chain couples TRBV18 to TRBJ1-2; D is unresolved. This CDR3 spans 13 amino acids. V lost 0 bases to trimming and J lost 4 bases, with 6 bases between them. Per the germline V gene, CDR1 is KGHSH and CDR2 is LQKENI. The CDR3 loop is CASSPPGSYGYTF. In nucleotides, the CDR3 is TGTGCCAGCTCACCACCTGGGAGCTATGGCTACACCTTC.

This clone was observed once. The V call is TRBV25-1, the J call TRBJ1-6; a weak D match, TRBD1 (5 bases). Trimming removed 1 base at V and 0 bases at J, with 10 bases between. The CDR3 length is 17 residues. Per germline, CDR1 MGHDK and CDR2 SYGVNS. In DNA form, the CDR3 reads TGTGCCAGCAGTGAATTCCGGAGGGGCTCCTATAATTCACCCCTCCACTTT. Translating it yields CASSEFRRGSYNSPLHF.

The V call is TRBV7-2, the J call TRBJ1-1; possible D gene TRBD1, 5 bases. The CDR3 is 14 amino acids. Trimming took 10 bases from V and 4 from J, leaving 19 bases between them. Germline CDR1 and CDR2: SGHTA and FQGNSA. The CDR3: CAIYRTSGGTEAFF. The DNA of the CDR3 is TGTGCCATCTATAGGACATCTGGTGGCACTGAAGCTTTCTTT.

The chain employs TRBV28 and TRBJ2-7; D unclear. V dropped 5 bases and J dropped 2 bases, with 10 bases sitting between them. Per the germline V gene, CDR1 is MDHEN and CDR2 is SYDVKM. The CDR3 covers 13 residues. CDR3 bases: TGTGCCAGCAGTGTCAAACTAACCTACGAGCAGTACTTC. Encoded protein: CASSVKLTYEQYF.

The V call is TRBV28, the J call TRBJ1-4; 7 nucleotides align to TRBD1. The CDR3 spans 13 residues. The V gene end was trimmed by 8 bases and the J gene end by 6 bases; junction bases not matched to a gene: 6. Germline CDR1 is MDHEN and CDR2 is SYDVKM. In DNA form, the CDR3 reads TGTGCCAGCCAGGGACAGTTGGATGAAAAACTGTTTTTT. Its protein product is CASQGQLDEKLFF.

The V and J genes are TRBV7-2 and TRBJ2-1; maybe TRBD2 (5 bases). Trimming took 5 bases from V and 9 from J, leaving 23 bases between them. This CDR3 region has 16 residues. The germline V gene encodes CDR1 SGHTA and CDR2 FQGNSA. CDR3 nucleotide sequence: TGTGCCAGCAGCCCCGCTACAAGTTCGCGGAGGAGTGAGCAGTTCTTC. Its translation is CASSPATSSRRSEQFF.

The chain links TRBV9 to TRBJ1-1, with D uncertain. Germline V lookup: CDR1 SGDLS, CDR2 YYNGEE. This CDR3 is 14 amino acids long. V lost 4 bases and J lost 0, with 10 bases in between. The DNA for the CDR3 is TGTGCCAGCAGCCCCCAACAACTGAACACTGAAGCTTTCTTT. Translation gives CASSPQQLNTEAFF.

The chain employs TRBV27 and TRBJ1-5; D may be TRBD1 (5 bases). CDR3 size: 16 residues. Trimming removed 5 bases at V and 6 bases at J, with 20 bases between. Germline CDR1 reads MNHEY; CDR2 reads SMNVEV (reference sequence). The CDR3 sequence: CASSNRDGSAGQPQHF. CDR3 DNA sequence: TGTGCCAGCAGTAACCGGGACGGGAGTGCGGGTCAGCCCCAGCATTTT.

The chain combines TRBV7-3 with TRBJ1-5; D is undetermined. Trimming stripped 0 bases from V and 5 bases from J, with 5 bases between. The CDR3 runs 13 residues. Germline values: CDR1 SGHTA, CDR2 FQGTGA. The CDR3 loop is CASSLTRDQPQHF. The DNA of the CDR3 is TGTGCCAGCAGCTTAACGCGGGATCAGCCCCAGCATTTT.

CDR3 amino acids: CASSLGLRTEAFF. CDR3 DNA: TGTGCCAGCAGCTTAGGACTGAGGACTGAAGCTTTCTTT. The chain uses TRBV7-2 and TRBJ1-1; D unresolved. The CDR3 has 13 amino acids. The germline gives CDR1 SGHTA, CDR2 FQGNSA. Trimming left V 1 base short and J 5 bases short, with 8 bases between.

This chain connects TRBV7-3 to TRBJ2-5; 8 nucleotides align to TRBD2. The CDR3 spans 13 residues. In germline, CDR1 is SGHTA, CDR2 FQGTGA. The ends lost 5 bases at V and 5 bases at J; junction bases unmatched: 4. The CDR3 sequence: CASSPTGGETQYF. The CDR3 nucleotides read TGTGCCAGCAGCCCCACGGGGGGGGAGACCCAGTACTTC.

The CDR3 region is CAISEGGSNYGYTF. The DNA for the CDR3 is TGTGCCATCAGTGAGGGAGGCAGCAACTATGGCTACACCTTC. The V and J genes are TRBV10-3 and TRBJ1-2; D uncertain. The germline V gene encodes CDR1 ENHRY and CDR2 SYGVKD. The CDR3 has 14 residues. Trimming pared 2 bases from V and 2 bases from J, leaving 9 bases between.

The gene calls are TRBV6-6 and TRBJ1-4; D is unclear. The CDR3 totals 14 residues. V gave up 6 bases and J gave up 0 bases, with 8 bases separating them. The germline V gene encodes CDR1 MNHNY and CDR2 SVGAGI (reference sequence). CDR3 residues: CASRAQATNEKLFF. The CDR3 nucleotides are TGTGCCAGCAGGGCCCAGGCAACTAATGAAAAACTGTTTTTT.

This clone has more than one count but fewer than ten. The chain carries TRBV29-1 and TRBJ2-7; TRBD2 agrees at 7 bases. Losses at the gene ends were 6 bases for V and 1 base for J; bases not matched to a gene: 9. The germline gives CDR1 SQVTM, CDR2 ANQGSEA. CDR3 length: 14 amino acids. The CDR3 loop is CSVTDSGRSYEQYF. Written as DNA, the CDR3 is TGCAGCGTGACCGATAGCGGGCGTTCCTACGAGCAGTACTTC.

The chain joins TRBV7-3 to TRBJ1-1; D remains unclear. Germline CDR1 reads SGHTA; CDR2 reads FQGTGA. The V end was cut by 5 bases, the J end by 0 bases, with 7 bases between. CDR3 length: 13 residues. The CDR3 sequence is CASSIQLNTEAFF. Written as DNA, the CDR3 is TGTGCCAGCAGCATACAGCTGAACACTGAAGCTTTCTTT.

V usage is TRBV5-1 and J usage is TRBJ2-2, with 8 nucleotides matching TRBD1. CDR3 length: 15 residues. Per the germline V gene, CDR1 is SGHRS and CDR2 is YFSETQ. The ends lost 4 bases at V and 0 bases at J; junction bases unmatched: 2. CDR3 nucleotides: TGCGCCAGCAGCCTGGACAGGGCGAACACCGGGGAGCTGTTTTTT. This translates into CASSLDRANTGELFF.

The chain links TRBV2 to TRBJ2-1; 9 bases match TRBD2. CDR3 length: 13 residues. From germline, CDR1 is SNHLY and CDR2 FYNNEI. Unmatched junction bases numbered 6, after V lost 7 bases and J lost 8 bases. CDR3 in DNA: TGTGCCAGCAAGGGCGGGGGGGCAGATGAGCAGTTCTTC. Residues: CASKGGGADEQFF.

Only a few counts were recorded for this clone. The CDR3 sequence is CASSLQGSGGTEAFF. CDR3 nucleotide sequence: TGTGCCAGCAGCTTACAAGGATCAGGGGGAACTGAAGCTTTCTTT. This sequence joins TRBV7-2 and TRBJ1-1; the match to TRBD1 covers 7 bases. Germline V gives CDR1 SGHTA, CDR2 FQGNSA. V trimming: 2 bases; J trimming: 5 bases; junction bases outside the gene matches: 8. The CDR3 sequence is 15 residues long. The entire variable domain, with the rest obtained from reference TRBV7-2 and TRBJ1-1, is as follows: GAGVSQSPSNKVTEKGKDVELRCDPISGHTALYWYRQSLGQGLEFLIYFQGNSAPDKSGLPSDRFSAERTGGSVSTLTIQRTQQEDSAVYLCASSLQGSGGTEAFFGQGTRLTVV.

Details on this clone: The same CDR3 is also encoded by other DNA sequences in this sample. The chain employs TRBV7-2 and TRBJ2-3; 7 bases line up with TRBD2. Losses at the gene ends were 1 base for V and 1 base for J; bases not matched to a gene: 2. This CDR3 has 15 residues. Germline loops: CDR1 SGHTA, CDR2 FQGNSA. CDR3 in DNA: TGTGCCAGCAGCTTAGAGGCGGGGGGCACAGATACGCAGTATTTT. Translating gives CASSLEAGGTDTQYF.

V is TRBV5-4 and J is TRBJ1-1, with 8 bases lining up with TRBD1. This CDR3 region has 15 residues. V shed 4 bases and J 0 bases; nucleotides not matched to a gene: 5. CDR1 and CDR2 from the germline V gene are SGHNT and YYREEE (reference sequence). This chain's CDR3 is CASSRQGAVNTEAFF. DNA of the CDR3: TGTGCCAGCAGCCGGCAGGGGGCGGTGAACACTGAAGCTTTCTTT.

The rearrangement links TRBV5-4 to TRBJ2-1; D remains ambiguous. The CDR3 length is 15 residues. Germline V gene lookup returns CDR1 SGHNT and CDR2 YYREEE (reference sequence). V was trimmed by 3 bases and J by 0 bases, leaving 10 bases between them. CDR3 bases: TGTGCCAGCAGCTCGCGAAGAAGCTCCTACAATGAGCAGTTCTTC. Translating gives CASSSRRSSYNEQFF.

This sequence joins TRBV7-2 and TRBJ1-1; the D is unclear. The germline V gene has CDR1 SGHTA and CDR2 FQGNSA. V was cut by 2 bases and J by 2 bases, with 9 bases left in between. This CDR3 contains 14 residues. The CDR3, as DNA: TGTGCCAGCAGCTTACTGGCGGGTAACACTGAAGCTTTCTTT. Protein sequence: CASSLLAGNTEAFF.